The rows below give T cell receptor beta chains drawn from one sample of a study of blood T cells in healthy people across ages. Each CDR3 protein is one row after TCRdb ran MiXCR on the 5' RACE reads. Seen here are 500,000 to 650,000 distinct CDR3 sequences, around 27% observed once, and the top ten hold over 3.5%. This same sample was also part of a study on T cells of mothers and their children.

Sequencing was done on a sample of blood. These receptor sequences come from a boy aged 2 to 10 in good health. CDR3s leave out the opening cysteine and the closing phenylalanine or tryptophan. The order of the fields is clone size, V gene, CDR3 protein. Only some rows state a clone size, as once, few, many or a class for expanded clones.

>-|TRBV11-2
ASSSPTGKNEQF
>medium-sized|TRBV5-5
ASSLVSGSNNEQF
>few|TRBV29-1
SVVGGVTDTQY
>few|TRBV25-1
ASSDRSSYNSPLH
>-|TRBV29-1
SAGTTRAEETQY
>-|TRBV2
ASRLGREETQY
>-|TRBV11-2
ASSLIRSLGEKLF
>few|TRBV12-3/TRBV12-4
ASSWGGYYNSPLH
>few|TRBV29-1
SVGGRQGAGTEAF
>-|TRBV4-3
ASSQDLGLAGGTQY
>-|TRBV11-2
ASSLRTLYEQY
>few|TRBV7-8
ASSGGLDLAYGYT
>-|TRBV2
ASNRLAGGSYEQY
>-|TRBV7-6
ASSLADDTQY
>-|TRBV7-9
ASSLGHEANVLT
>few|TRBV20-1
SVIGGEGDYGYT